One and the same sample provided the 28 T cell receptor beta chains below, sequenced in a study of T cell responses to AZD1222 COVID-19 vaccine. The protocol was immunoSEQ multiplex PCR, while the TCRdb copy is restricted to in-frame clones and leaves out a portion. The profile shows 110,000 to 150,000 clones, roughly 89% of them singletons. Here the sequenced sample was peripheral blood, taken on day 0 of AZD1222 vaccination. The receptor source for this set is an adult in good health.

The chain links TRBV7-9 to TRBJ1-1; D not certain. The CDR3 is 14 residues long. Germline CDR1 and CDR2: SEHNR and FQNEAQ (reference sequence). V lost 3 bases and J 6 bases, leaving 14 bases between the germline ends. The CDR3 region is CASSFEGAVSEAFF. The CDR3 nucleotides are TGTGCCAGCAGCTTCGAGGGTGCGGTGTCTGAAGCTTTCTTT.

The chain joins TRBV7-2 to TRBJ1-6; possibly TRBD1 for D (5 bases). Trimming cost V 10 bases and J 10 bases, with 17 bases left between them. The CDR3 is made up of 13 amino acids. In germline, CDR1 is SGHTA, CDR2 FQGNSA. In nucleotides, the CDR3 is TGTGCCACCACCCGCAGGGCTGGGTCACCCCTCCACTTT. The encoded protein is CATTRRAGSPLHF.

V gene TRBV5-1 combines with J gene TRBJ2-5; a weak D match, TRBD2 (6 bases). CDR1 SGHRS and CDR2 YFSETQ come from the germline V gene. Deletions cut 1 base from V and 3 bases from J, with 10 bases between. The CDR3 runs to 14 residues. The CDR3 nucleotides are TGCGCCAGCAGCTTGCGGGGGATGAAAGAGACCCAGTACTTC. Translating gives CASSLRGMKETQYF.

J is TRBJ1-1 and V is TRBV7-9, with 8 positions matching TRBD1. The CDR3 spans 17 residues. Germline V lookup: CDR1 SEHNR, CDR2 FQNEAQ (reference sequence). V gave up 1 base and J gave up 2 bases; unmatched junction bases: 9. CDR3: CASSLGSLGQGNTEAFF. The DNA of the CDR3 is TGTGCCAGCAGCTTAGGATCTCTAGGACAGGGAAACACTGAAGCTTTCTTT.

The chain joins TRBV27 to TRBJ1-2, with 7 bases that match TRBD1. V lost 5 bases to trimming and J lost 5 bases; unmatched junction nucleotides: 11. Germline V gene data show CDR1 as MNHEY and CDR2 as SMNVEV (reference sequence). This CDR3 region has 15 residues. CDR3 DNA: TGTGCCAGCAGTAAGGGACAGCCTCTCCTGTATGGCTACACCTTC. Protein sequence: CASSKGQPLLYGYTF.

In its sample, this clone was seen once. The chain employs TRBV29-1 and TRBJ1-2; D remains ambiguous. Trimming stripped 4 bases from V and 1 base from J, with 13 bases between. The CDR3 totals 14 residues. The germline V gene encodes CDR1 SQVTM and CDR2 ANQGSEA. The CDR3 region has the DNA TGCAGCGTTGGGTCATACCGGAATAACTATGGCTACACCTTC. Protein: CSVGSYRNNYGYTF.

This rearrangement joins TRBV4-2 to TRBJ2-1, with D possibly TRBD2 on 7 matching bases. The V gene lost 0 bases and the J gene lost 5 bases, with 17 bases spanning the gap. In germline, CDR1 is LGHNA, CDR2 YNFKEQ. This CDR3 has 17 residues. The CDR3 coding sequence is TGTGCCAGCAGCCAAGATAGGGGCGGGGGCCGCGACAATGAGCAGTTCTTC. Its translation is CASSQDRGGGRDNEQFF.

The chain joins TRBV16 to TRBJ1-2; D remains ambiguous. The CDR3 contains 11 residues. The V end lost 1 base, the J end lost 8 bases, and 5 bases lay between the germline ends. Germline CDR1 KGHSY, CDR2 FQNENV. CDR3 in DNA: TGTGCCAGCAGCCAATTTCAGGGCTACACCTTC. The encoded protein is CASSQFQGYTF.

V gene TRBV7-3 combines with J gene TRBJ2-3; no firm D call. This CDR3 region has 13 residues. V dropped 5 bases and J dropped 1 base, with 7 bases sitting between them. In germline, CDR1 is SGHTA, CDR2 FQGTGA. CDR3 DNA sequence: TGTGCCAGCAGCAGGGTCGGCACAGATACGCAGTATTTT. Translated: CASSRVGTDTQYF. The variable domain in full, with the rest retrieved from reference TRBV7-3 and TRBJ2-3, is GAGVSQTPSNKVTEKGKYVELRCDPISGHTALYWYRQSLGQGPEFLIYFQGTGAADDSGLPNDRFFAVRPEGSVSTLKIQRTERGDSAVYLCASSRVGTDTQYFGPGTRLTVL.

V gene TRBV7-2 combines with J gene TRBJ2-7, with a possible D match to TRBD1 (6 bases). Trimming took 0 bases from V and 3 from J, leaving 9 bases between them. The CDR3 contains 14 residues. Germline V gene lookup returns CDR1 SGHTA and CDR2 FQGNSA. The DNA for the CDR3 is TGTGCCAGCAGCTTAGCCAGGGGAGTCTACGAGCAGTACTTC. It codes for CASSLARGVYEQYF.

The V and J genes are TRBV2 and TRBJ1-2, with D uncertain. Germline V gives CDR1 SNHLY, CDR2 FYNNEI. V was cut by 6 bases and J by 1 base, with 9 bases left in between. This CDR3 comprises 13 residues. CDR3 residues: CASSLQNNYGYTF. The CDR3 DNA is TGTGCCAGCAGCTTACAGAATAACTATGGCTACACCTTC. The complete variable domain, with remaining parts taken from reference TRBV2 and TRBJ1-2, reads EPEVTQTPSHQVTQMGQEVILRCVPISNHLYFYWYRQILGQKVEFLVSFYNNEISEKSEIFDDQFSVERPDGSNFTLKIRSTKLEDSAMYFCASSLQNNYGYTFGSGTRLTVV.

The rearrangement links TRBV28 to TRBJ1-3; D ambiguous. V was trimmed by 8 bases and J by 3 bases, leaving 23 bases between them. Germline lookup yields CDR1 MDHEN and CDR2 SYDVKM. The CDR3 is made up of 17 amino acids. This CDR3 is CASVLTPLRTVGNTIYF. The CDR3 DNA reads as TGTGCCAGCGTCCTCACCCCCCTTCGGACGGTTGGAAACACCATATATTTT.

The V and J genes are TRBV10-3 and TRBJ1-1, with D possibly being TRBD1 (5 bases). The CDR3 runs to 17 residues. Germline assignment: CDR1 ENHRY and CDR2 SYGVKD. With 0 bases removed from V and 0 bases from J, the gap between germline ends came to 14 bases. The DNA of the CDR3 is TGTGCCATCAGTGAGTCCGCCCCGGACAAATTGAACACTGAAGCTTTCTTT. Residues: CAISESAPDKLNTEAFF.

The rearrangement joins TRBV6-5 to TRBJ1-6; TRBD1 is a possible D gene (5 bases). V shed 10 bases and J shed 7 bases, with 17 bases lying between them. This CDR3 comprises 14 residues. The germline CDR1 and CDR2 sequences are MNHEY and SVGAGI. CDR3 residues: CATRPGGSNSPLHF. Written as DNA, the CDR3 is TGTGCCACCCGGCCGGGGGGATCCAATTCACCCCTCCACTTT.

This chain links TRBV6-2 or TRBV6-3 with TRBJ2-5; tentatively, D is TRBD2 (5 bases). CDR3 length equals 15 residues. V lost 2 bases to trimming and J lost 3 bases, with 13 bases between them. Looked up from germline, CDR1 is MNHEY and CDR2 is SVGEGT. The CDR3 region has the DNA TGTGCCAGCAGTTACGCGGGTGGTCGTGAAGAGACCCAGTACTTC. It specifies CASSYAGGREETQYF.

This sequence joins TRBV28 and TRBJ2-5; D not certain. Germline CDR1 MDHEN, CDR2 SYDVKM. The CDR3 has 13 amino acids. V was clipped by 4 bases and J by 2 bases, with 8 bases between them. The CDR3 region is CASSSAEQETQYF. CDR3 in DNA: TGTGCCAGCAGTTCTGCAGAGCAAGAGACCCAGTACTTC.

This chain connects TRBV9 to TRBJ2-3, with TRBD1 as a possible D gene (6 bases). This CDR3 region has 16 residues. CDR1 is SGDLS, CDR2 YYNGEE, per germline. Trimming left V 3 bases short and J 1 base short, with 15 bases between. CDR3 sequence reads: CASSGGPGAGTDTQYF. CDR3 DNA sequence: TGTGCCAGCAGCGGGGGTCCAGGGGCCGGCACAGATACGCAGTATTTT.

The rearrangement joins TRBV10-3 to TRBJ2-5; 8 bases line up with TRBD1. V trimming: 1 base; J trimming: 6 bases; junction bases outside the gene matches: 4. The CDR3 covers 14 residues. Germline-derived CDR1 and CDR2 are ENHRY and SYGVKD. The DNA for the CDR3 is TGTGCCATCAGTGAGTTACAGGGGGAGAAGACCCAGTACTTC. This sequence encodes CAISELQGEKTQYF.

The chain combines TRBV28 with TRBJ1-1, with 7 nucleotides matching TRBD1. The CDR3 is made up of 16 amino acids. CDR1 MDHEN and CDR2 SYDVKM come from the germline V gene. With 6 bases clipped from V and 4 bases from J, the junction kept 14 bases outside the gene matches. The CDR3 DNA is TGTGCCAGCAGATTCAGAGCCTCAGGGGGTGGCACTGAAGCTTTCTTT. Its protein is CASRFRASGGGTEAFF.

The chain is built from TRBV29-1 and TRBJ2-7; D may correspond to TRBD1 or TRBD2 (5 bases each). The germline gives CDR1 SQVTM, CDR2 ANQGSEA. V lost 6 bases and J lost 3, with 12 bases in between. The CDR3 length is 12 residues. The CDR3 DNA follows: TGCAGCGTGCAGGGAGCCTACTACGAGCAGTACTTC. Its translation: CSVQGAYYEQYF.

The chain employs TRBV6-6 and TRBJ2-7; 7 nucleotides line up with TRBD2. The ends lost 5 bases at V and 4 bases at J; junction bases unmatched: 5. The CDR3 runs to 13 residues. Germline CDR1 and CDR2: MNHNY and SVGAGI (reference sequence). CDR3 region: CASSTSAGYEQYF. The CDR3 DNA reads TGTGCCAGCAGTACGTCAGCGGGGTACGAGCAGTACTTC.

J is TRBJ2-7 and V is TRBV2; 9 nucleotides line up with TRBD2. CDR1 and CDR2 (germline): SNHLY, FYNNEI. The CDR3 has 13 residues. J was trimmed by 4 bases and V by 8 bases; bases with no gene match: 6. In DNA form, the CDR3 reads TGTGCCAGCTTGAGGACTAGCGTGTACGAGCAGTACTTC. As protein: CASLRTSVYEQYF.

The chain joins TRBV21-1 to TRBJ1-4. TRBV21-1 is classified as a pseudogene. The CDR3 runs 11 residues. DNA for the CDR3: TGTGCCAGCAGCCATACTGAAAAACTGTTTTTT. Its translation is CASSHTEKLFF.

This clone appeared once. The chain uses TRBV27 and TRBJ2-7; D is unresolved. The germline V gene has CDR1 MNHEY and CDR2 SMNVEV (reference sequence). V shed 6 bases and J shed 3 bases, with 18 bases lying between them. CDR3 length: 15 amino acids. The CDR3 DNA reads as TGTGCCAGCAGCTTTGCTCCCACTTCCTACTACGAGCAGTACTTC. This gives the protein CASSFAPTSYYEQYF.

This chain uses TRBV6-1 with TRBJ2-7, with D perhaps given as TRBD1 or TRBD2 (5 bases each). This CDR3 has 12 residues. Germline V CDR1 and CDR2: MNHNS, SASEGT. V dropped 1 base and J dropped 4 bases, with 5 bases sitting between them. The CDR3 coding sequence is TGTGCCAGCAGTGAAGGGGGGTACGAGCAGTACTTC. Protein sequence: CASSEGGYEQYF.

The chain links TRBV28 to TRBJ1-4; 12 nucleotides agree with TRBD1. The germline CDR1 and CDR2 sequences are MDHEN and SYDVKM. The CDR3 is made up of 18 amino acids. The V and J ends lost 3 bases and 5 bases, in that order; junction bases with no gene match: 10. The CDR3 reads CASSLAGTGGTRNEKLFF. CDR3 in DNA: TGTGCCAGCAGTTTGGCCGGGACAGGGGGCACTAGAAATGAAAAACTGTTTTTT.

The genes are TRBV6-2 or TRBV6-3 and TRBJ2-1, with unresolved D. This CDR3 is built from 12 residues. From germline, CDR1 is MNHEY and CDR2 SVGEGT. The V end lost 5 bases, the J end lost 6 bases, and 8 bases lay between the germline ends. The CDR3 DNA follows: TGTGCCAGCAGTCGGGTAAGCAATGAGCAGTTCTTC. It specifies CASSRVSNEQFF.

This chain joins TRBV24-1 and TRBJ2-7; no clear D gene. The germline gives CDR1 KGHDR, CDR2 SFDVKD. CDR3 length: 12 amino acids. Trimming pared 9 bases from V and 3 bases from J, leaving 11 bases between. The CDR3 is CATEGNHYEQYF. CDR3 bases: TGTGCCACCGAAGGAAACCACTACGAGCAGTACTTC.